The 10 T cell receptor beta chains in this list originate from one sample, sequenced in a study of CD8+CD57+ T cells in acquired aplastic anemia. TCR beta VDJ combinations and CDR3 sequences were profiled from genomic DNA. MiXCR, run by TCRdb on the reads, gives a single entry per CDR3 protein. The sample yields about 170,000 distinct CDR3 sequences, about 60% seen once. The sequenced sample was sorted CD4+, CD8+, or CD8+CD57+ T cells (not recorded which) from PBMCs. All receptors derive from a human donor in good health.

This clonotype was counted many times. The chain employs TRBV24-1 and TRBJ1-5; a possible D gene is TRBD1 (6 bases). Germline V gene sequence: CDR1 KGHDR, CDR2 SFDVKD. Trimming removed 5 bases at V and 6 bases at J, with 7 bases between. The CDR3 runs 12 residues. CDR3 bases: TGTGCCACCAGTGCAGGGGCTCAGCCCCAGCATTTT. This translates into CATSAGAQPQHF.

The genes are TRBV19 and TRBJ2-5; TRBD2 might be the D (6 bases). CDR1 and CDR2 (germline): LNHDA, SQIVND (reference sequence). Trimming stripped 6 bases from V and 5 bases from J, with 16 bases between. This CDR3 is 14 amino acids long. The CDR3 DNA is TGTGCCAGTAGCCTATGGGGGGTTGGCGAGACCCAGTACTTC. This gives the protein CASSLWGVGETQYF.

The chain carries TRBV5-1 and TRBJ1-1; TRBD1 is a possible D gene (5 bases). CDR3 length: 14 amino acids. Trimming left V 4 bases short and J 0 bases short, with 10 bases between. Germline V CDR1 and CDR2: SGHRS, YFSETQ. CDR3 DNA: TGCGCCAGCAGCGGCGACAGTTTGAACACTGAAGCTTTCTTT. Protein: CASSGDSLNTEAFF.

The rearrangement links TRBV9 to TRBJ2-7; tentative D call: TRBD2 (6 bases). With 2 bases removed from V and 2 bases from J, the gap between germline ends came to 14 bases. This CDR3 is built from 15 residues. Germline CDR1 reads SGDLS; CDR2 reads YYNGEE. As DNA, the CDR3 is TGTGCCAGCAGCGTGGAACGGGAGACCACCTACGAGCAGTACTTC. It codes for CASSVERETTYEQYF.

The chain couples TRBV20-1 to TRBJ2-7; D perhaps matches TRBD1 (5 bases). V was shortened by 6 bases and J by 3 bases, with 21 bases between the two germline ends. CDR3 length: 15 amino acids. In germline, CDR1 is DFQATT, CDR2 SNEGSKA (reference sequence). DNA for the CDR3: TGCAGTGCAACCGACACCCAGGGAACAGGCTACGAGCAGTACTTC. It specifies CSATDTQGTGYEQYF.

This chain joins TRBV19 and TRBJ1-5; D unclear. V was cut by 5 bases and J by 5 bases, with 16 bases left in between. CDR1 LNHDA and CDR2 SQIVND come from the germline V gene (reference sequence). The CDR3 covers 15 residues. CDR3 sequence reads: CASSEGTDGDQPQHF. CDR3 sequence (DNA): TGTGCCAGTAGTGAGGGCACGGACGGAGATCAGCCCCAGCATTTT.

This clonotype was detected a few times. J is TRBJ1-2 and V is TRBV27; 9 nucleotides align to TRBD1. This CDR3 has 14 residues. V trimming: 8 bases; J trimming: 7 bases; junction bases outside the gene matches: 11. Germline-derived CDR1 and CDR2 are MNHEY and SMNVEV (reference sequence). CDR3 amino acids: CASGLQGAAGGYTF. CDR3 bases: TGTGCCAGCGGACTACAGGGGGCTGCGGGTGGCTACACCTTC.

V is TRBV20-1 and J is TRBJ1-1; a possible D gene is TRBD1 (5 bases). V was shortened by 6 bases and J by 8 bases, with 22 bases between the two germline ends. CDR1 and CDR2 from the germline V gene are DFQATT and SNEGSKA (reference sequence). CDR3 length: 14 residues. The CDR3 spells CSATGPEVIREAFF. The CDR3 region has the DNA TGCAGTGCGACGGGACCTGAAGTTATCCGGGAAGCTTTCTTT.

This chain links TRBV7-3 with TRBJ2-5, with a weak D call TRBD1 (7 bases). Germline V lookup: CDR1 SGHTA, CDR2 FQGTGA. This CDR3 contains 13 residues. Trimming cost V 2 bases and J 5 bases, with 9 bases left between them. The CDR3 nucleotides are TGTGCCAGCAGCTTAGCAGGGGGGGAGACCCAGTACTTC. Translated: CASSLAGGETQYF.

The chain carries TRBV25-1 and TRBJ2-1; TRBD2 is a possible D gene (6 bases). Germline V CDR1 and CDR2: MGHDK, SYGVNS. The ends were cut back, 2 bases at V and 4 bases at J, with 21 bases in the middle. The CDR3 runs 18 residues. The CDR3 region is CASSETTVGVRGYNEQFF. As DNA, the CDR3 is TGTGCCAGCAGTGAAACGACAGTAGGGGTACGGGGGTACAATGAGCAGTTCTTC.